These T cell receptor beta chains were read from a single sample in a study of T cell responses to AZD1222 COVID-19 vaccine. Profiling relied on immunoSEQ multiplex PCR, and the TCRdb table lists in-frame clones only, not all of them. The data hold 140,000 to 150,000 clones, with approximately 83% observed a single time. Sample: peripheral blood, taken on day 0 of AZD1222 vaccination. Receptors were obtained from an adult in good health. Each CDR3 is given with its conserved first and last residue. A D gene is named only where the DNA matches it firmly. Expanded clones get a size class; other rows say once, few or many, or leave the size out.

14	TRBV27	-	TRBJ2-2	-	CASSHRDYTGELFF	TGTGCCAGCAGTCACAGAGACTACACCGGGGAGCTGTTTTTT
16	TRBV5-1	-	TRBJ2-1	TRBD2	CASSRGVAGGQDEQFF	TGCGCCAGCAGTAGGGGGGTAGCGGGAGGTCAGGATGAGCAGTTCTTC
12	TRBV19	-	TRBJ1-2	-	CASEQGVGGYTF	TGTGCCAGCGAACAGGGCGTGGGCGGCTACACCTTC
15	TRBV28	-	TRBJ1-4	-	CASSSPGTDPEKLFF	TGTGCCAGCAGTTCCCCGGGGACCGATCCTGAAAAACTGTTTTTT
15	TRBV28	-	TRBJ1-1	TRBD1	CASSPRDRLNTEAFF	TGTGCCAGCAGTCCAAGGGACAGATTGAACACTGAAGCTTTCTTT
13	TRBV5-8	-	TRBJ1-1	-	CASTLQLNTEAFF	TGTGCCAGCACACTACAGCTTAACACTGAAGCTTTCTTT
17	TRBV10-3	few	TRBJ1-5	-	CAISDPRTAISNQPQHF	TGTGCCATCAGTGACCCGCGGACGGCGATTAGCAATCAGCCCCAGCATTTT
16	TRBV7-9	-	TRBJ1-6	-	CASNSWDLSYNSPLHF	TGTGCCAGCAACTCGTGGGACCTCTCCTATAATTCACCCCTCCACTTT
11	TRBV20-1	-	TRBJ1-1	-	CSVSRGTEAFF	TGCAGTGTTTCTCGGGGGACTGAAGCTTTCTTT
12	TRBV4-1	-	TRBJ2-2	-	CASSQRAGELFF	TGCGCCAGCAGCCAACGTGCCGGGGAGCTGTTTTTT
13	TRBV2	-	TRBJ1-1	TRBD1	CASSEGTGGVAFF	TGTGCCAGCAGTGAAGGGACAGGGGGGGTAGCTTTCTTT
14	TRBV30	-	TRBJ2-5	-	CAWSVGGTQETQYF	TGTGCCTGGAGTGTGGGGGGAACCCAAGAGACCCAGTACTTC
15	TRBV7-9	-	TRBJ1-3	-	CASSFQDRSGNTIYF	TGTGCCAGCAGCTTTCAAGACCGCTCTGGAAACACCATATATTTT
14	TRBV11-3	-	TRBJ2-3	-	CASSLTGWVSTQYF	TGTGCCAGCAGCTTAACCGGTTGGGTATCGACGCAGTATTTT
14	TRBV5-1	-	TRBJ2-7	-	CASKPGIGGNEQYF	TGCGCCAGCAAGCCGGGTATAGGCGGCAACGAGCAGTACTTC
15	TRBV29-1	-	TRBJ1-3	-	CSVVDSINSGNTIYF	TGCAGCGTCGTTGACAGCATTAACTCTGGAAACACCATATATTTT